This T cell receptor beta chain was found in a study of identical twins. The study, taken as a whole, reports: Weaker excess twin sharing was seen among beta out-of-frame sequences. The study found that models underestimated out-of-frame TCR alpha sharing in monozygotic twins.

The CDR3 totals 15 residues. Germline CDR1 is MDHEN and CDR2 is SYDVKM. Unique molecular identifiers were present on cDNA, and template switching added a universal primer site. MiXCR was run by TCRdb on the 5' RACE reads, yielding one entry per CDR3 protein. The top ten clones hold less than 0.35% of a sample with around 1.7 million distinct CDR3 sequences, under 35% of them seen once. Healthy Caucasians provided all donations. This clonotype has a handful of counts. The antigen remains undetermined. V and J are TRBV28 and TRBJ2-4; TRBD2 aligns across 7 bases. The DNA end lines up better with TRBJ2-7; the J call may be wrong. Input material: cord blood. The TCR was taken from a newborn girl in good health. The CDR3 here is CASSSAGASLDEQYF. The CDR3 nucleotides read TGTGCCAGCAGTTCCGCGGGAGCGTCCCTAGACGAGCAGTACTTC.